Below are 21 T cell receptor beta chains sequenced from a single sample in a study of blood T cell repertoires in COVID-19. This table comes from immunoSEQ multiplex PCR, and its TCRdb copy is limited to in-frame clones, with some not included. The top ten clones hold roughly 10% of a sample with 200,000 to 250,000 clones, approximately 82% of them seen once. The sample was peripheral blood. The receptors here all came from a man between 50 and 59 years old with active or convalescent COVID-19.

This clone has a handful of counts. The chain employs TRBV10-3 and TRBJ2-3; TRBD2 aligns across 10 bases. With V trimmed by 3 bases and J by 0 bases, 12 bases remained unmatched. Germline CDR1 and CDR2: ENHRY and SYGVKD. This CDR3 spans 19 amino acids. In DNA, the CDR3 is TGTGCCATCAGTGAAACACTAGCGGGGTCCGGTTTCAGCACAGATACGCAGTATTTT. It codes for CAISETLAGSGFSTDTQYF.

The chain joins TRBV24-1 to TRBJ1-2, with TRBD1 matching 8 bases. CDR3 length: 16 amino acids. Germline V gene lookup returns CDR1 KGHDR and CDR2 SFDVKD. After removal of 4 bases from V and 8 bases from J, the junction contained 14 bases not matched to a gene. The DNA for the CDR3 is TGTGCCACCAGTGACCCTGGACAGGGCGGGAGAGGGGGCTACACCTTC. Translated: CATSDPGQGGRGGYTF.

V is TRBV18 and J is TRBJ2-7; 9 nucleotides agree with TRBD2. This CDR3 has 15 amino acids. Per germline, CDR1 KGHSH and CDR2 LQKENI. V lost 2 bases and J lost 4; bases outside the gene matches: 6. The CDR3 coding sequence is TGTGCCAGCTCACCAGTGACTAGCGGAACATACGAGCAGTACTTC. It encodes CASSPVTSGTYEQYF.

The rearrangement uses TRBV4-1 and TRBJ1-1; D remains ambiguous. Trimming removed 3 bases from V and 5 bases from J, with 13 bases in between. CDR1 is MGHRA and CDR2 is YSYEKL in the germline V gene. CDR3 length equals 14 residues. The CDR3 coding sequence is TGCGCCAGCAGCCAGTCATTGAGGGTTACTGAAGCTTTCTTT. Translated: CASSQSLRVTEAFF.

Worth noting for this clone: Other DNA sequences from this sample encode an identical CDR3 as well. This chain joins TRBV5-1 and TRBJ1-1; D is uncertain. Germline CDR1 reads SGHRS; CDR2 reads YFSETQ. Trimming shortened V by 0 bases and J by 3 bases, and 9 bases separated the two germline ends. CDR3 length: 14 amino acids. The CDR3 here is CASSLDPEDTEAFF. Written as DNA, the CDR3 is TGCGCCAGCAGCTTGGATCCAGAGGACACTGAAGCTTTCTTT. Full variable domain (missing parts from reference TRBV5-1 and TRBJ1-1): KAGVTQTPRYLIKTRGQQVTLSCSPISGHRSVSWYQQTPGQGLQFLFEYFSETQRNKGNFPGRFSGRQFSNSRSEMNVSTLELGDSALYLCASSLDPEDTEAFFGQGTRLTVV.

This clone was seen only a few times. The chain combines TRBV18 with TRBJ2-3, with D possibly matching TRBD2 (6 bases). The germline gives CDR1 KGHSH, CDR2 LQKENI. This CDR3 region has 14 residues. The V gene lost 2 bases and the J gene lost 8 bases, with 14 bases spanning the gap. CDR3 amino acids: CASSPTAEGATQYF. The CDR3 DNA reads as TGTGCCAGCTCACCAACGGCGGAGGGAGCTACGCAGTATTTT.

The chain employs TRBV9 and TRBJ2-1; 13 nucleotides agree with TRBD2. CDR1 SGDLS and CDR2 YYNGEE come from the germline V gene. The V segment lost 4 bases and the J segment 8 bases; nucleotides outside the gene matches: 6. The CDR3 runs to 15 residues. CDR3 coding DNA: TGTGCCAGCAGCATCGGGACTAGCGGGGCGGATGAGCAGTTCTTC. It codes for CASSIGTSGADEQFF.

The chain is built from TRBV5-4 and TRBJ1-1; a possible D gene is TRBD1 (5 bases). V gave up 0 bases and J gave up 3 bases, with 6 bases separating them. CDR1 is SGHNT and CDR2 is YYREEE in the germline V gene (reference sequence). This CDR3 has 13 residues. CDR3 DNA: TGTGCCAGCAGCTTGGGACAGTACACTGAAGCTTTCTTT. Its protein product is CASSLGQYTEAFF.

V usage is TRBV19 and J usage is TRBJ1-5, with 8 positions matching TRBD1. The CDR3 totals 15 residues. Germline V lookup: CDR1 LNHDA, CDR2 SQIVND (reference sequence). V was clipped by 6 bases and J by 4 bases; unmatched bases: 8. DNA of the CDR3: TGTGCCAGTAGATTGGACAGGGCCCCTAATCAGCCCCAGCATTTT. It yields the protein CASRLDRAPNQPQHF.

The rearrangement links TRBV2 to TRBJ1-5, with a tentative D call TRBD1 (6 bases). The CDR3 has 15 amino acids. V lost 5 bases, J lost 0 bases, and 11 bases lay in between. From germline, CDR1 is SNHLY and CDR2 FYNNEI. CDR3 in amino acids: CASSLDRHSNQPQHF. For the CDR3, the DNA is TGTGCCAGCAGTTTGGACAGACATAGCAATCAGCCCCAGCATTTT.

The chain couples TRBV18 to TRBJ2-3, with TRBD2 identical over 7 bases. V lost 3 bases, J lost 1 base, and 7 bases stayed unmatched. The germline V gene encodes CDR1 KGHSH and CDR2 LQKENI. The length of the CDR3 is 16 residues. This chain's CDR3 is CASSPVGTSGTDTQYF. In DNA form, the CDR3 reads TGTGCCAGCTCACCGGTGGGTACTAGCGGCACAGATACGCAGTATTTT. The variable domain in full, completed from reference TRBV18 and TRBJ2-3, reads NAGVMQNPRHLVRRRGQEARLRCSPMKGHSHVYWYRQLPEEGLKFMVYLQKENIIDESGMPKERFSAEFPKEGPSILRIQQVVRGDSAAYFCASSPVGTSGTDTQYFGPGTRLTVL.

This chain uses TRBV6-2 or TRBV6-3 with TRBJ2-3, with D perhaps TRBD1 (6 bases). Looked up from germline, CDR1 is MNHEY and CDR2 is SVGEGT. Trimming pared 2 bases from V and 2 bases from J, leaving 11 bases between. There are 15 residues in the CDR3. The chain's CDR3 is CASSYLNRATDTQYF. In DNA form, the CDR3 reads TGTGCCAGCAGTTACCTTAACAGGGCCACAGATACGCAGTATTTT.

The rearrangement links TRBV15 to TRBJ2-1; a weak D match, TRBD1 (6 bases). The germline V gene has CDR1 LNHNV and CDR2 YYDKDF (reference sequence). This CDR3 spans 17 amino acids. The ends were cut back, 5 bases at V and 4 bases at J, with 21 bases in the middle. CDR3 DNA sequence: TGTGCCACCAGCCCAAGAGACAGGTATGGGGTTTACAATGAGCAGTTCTTC. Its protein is CATSPRDRYGVYNEQFF.

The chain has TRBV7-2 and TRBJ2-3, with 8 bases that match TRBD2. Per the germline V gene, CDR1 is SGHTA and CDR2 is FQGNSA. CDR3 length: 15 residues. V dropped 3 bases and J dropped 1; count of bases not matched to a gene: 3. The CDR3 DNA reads TGTGCCAGCAGCTTCACGCGGGGGGGCACAGATACGCAGTATTTT. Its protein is CASSFTRGGTDTQYF.

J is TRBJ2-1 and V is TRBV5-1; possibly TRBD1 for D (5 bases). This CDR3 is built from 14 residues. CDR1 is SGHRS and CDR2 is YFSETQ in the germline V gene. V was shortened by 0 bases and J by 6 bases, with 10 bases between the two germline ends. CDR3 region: CASSLGRGRNEQFF. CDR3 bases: TGCGCCAGCAGCTTGGGAAGGGGCCGCAATGAGCAGTTCTTC.

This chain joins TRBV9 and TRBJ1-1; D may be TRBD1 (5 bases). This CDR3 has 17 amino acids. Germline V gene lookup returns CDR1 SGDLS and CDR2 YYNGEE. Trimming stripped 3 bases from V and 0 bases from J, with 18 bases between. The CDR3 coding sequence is TGTGCCAGCAGCGAGTTAACAGGACGAATTATGAACACTGAAGCTTTCTTT. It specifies CASSELTGRIMNTEAFF.

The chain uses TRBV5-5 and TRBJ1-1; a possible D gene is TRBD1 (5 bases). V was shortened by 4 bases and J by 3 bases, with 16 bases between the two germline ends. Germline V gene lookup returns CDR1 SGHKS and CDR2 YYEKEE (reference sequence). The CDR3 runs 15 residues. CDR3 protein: CASSRGGELDTEAFF. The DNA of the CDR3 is TGTGCCAGCAGCCGGGGAGGGGAGTTAGACACTGAAGCTTTCTTT.

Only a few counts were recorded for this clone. DNA of the CDR3: TGTGCCAGCAGGGGGACAGGGGCGAACACTGAAGCTTTCTTT. It is translated as CASRGTGANTEAFF. This chain uses TRBV2 with TRBJ1-1, with 10 nucleotides matching TRBD1. Germline-derived CDR1 and CDR2 are SNHLY and FYNNEI. The V and J ends lost 6 bases and 1 base, in that order; junction bases with no gene match: 2. The CDR3 loop spans 14 amino acids.

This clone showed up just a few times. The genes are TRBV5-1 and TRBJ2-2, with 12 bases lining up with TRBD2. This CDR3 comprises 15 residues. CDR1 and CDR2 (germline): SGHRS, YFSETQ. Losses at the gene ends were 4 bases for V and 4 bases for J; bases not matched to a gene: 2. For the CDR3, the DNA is TGCGCCAGCAGCGTGGGACTAGCGGGCACCGGGGAGCTGTTTTTT. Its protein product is CASSVGLAGTGELFF.

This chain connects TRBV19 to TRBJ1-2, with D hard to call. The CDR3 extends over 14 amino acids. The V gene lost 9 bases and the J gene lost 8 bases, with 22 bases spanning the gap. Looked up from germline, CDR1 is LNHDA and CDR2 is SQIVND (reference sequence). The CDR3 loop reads CASLSADSRSGYTF. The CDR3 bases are TGTGCCAGCCTATCCGCAGACTCCCGGTCGGGCTACACCTTC.

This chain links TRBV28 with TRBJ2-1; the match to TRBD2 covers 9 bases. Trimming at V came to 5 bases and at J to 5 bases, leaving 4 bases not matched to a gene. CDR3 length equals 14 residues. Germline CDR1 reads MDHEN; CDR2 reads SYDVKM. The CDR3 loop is CASSSGGLDNEQFF. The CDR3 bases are TGTGCCAGCAGTAGCGGGGGGCTGGACAATGAGCAGTTCTTC.